Each of the 15 T cell receptor beta chains below was sequenced from the same sample in a study of cytomegalovirus exposure and HLA in healthy donors. Researchers ran the PCR with 60 Vbeta and 13 Jbeta primers. Produced via immunoSEQ multiplex PCR; TCRdb's table is partial and in-frame only. The data hold around 150,000 clones, with about three quarters observed a single time. Material: PBMCs. These receptors originate from a woman aged 30 to 39 in good health and CMV-seronegative.

The chain is built from TRBV5-1 and TRBJ1-3; D not resolved. This CDR3 is built from 16 residues. V dropped 2 bases and J dropped 0 bases, with 12 bases sitting between them. The germline V gene encodes CDR1 SGHRS and CDR2 YFSETQ. The CDR3 sequence is CASSLTSVGSGNTIYF. The CDR3 DNA reads TGCGCCAGCAGCTTAACGTCCGTCGGCTCTGGAAACACCATATATTTT. Together with reference TRBV5-1 and TRBJ1-3, the CDR3 gives the full variable domain: KAGVTQTPRYLIKTRGQQVTLSCSPISGHRSVSWYQQTPGQGLQFLFEYFSETQRNKGNFPGRFSGRQFSNSRSEMNVSTLELGDSALYLCASSLTSVGSGNTIYFGEGSWLTVV.

The chain is built from TRBV5-1 and TRBJ1-6; D is ambiguous. The CDR3 has 13 amino acids. The V gene lost 4 bases and the J gene lost 6 bases, with 8 bases spanning the gap. Germline V CDR1 and CDR2: SGHRS, YFSETQ. CDR3: CASSVTRNSPLHF. Here the CDR3 DNA reads TGCGCCAGCAGCGTGACTCGTAATTCACCCCTCCACTTT.

This clone is medium-sized. The chain couples TRBV6-1 to TRBJ1-6; no definite D call. The CDR3 covers 12 residues. Trimming pared 6 bases from V and 16 bases from J, leaving 16 bases between. Germline V gene lookup returns CDR1 MNHNS and CDR2 SASEGT. The CDR3 bases are TGTGCCAGCAGAGATGATAGGCCGAGGCTCCACTTT. This sequence encodes CASRDDRPRLHF.

This chain uses TRBV5-1 with TRBJ2-2; 8 bases fit TRBD2. This CDR3 comprises 15 residues. V lost 4 bases, J lost 8 bases, and 10 bases stayed unmatched. The germline V gene has CDR1 SGHRS and CDR2 YFSETQ. In DNA, the CDR3 is TGCGCCAGCAGCCGGGGACTAGACATTATTGGGGAGCTGTTTTTT. Its translation: CASSRGLDIIGELFF.

This chain connects TRBV18 to TRBJ2-5; TRBD2 matches 9 bases. From germline, CDR1 is KGHSH and CDR2 LQKENI. Trimming cost V 2 bases and J 2 bases; bases outside gene matches: 15. CDR3 length: 19 residues. Written as DNA, the CDR3 is TGTGCCAGCTCACCATATTATTCCCTCCATAGCGGGAGTCAAGAGACCCAGTACTTC. Translated, it gives CASSPYYSLHSGSQETQYF.

This clone was seen only once. CDR3 sequence reads: CAIKEQGPNYGYTF. The CDR3 nucleotides are TGTGCCATCAAGGAACAGGGTCCTAACTATGGCTACACCTTC. The rearrangement uses TRBV10-3 and TRBJ1-2, with D possibly TRBD1 on 6 matching bases. The length of the CDR3 is 14 residues. Germline lookup yields CDR1 ENHRY and CDR2 SYGVKD. Between the trimmed V and J ends, which lost 7 bases and 0 bases, there was a span of 12 bases.

The chain joins TRBV5-1 to TRBJ2-7, with TRBD1 identical over 10 bases. Germline V lookup: CDR1 SGHRS, CDR2 YFSETQ. Losses at the gene ends were 0 bases for V and 7 bases for J; bases not matched to a gene: 13. This CDR3 region has 17 residues. CDR3 coding DNA: TGCGCCAGCAGCTTGGGTCAGGGACAGGGGACGGTTCGAGAGCAGTACTTC. Its translation: CASSLGQGQGTVREQYF.

The rearrangement links TRBV5-1 to TRBJ1-3; D not certain. CDR3 length equals 15 residues. Looked up from germline, CDR1 is SGHRS and CDR2 is YFSETQ. The V and J ends lost 0 bases and 2 bases respectively, with 9 bases between them. The CDR3 DNA reads as TGCGCCAGCAGCTTGGAGAGTCCGGCTGGAAACACCATATATTTT. Encoded protein: CASSLESPAGNTIYF.

This clone was detected a few times. V usage is TRBV2 and J usage is TRBJ1-1; D remains unclear. Germline loops: CDR1 SNHLY, CDR2 FYNNEI. CDR3 size: 15 residues. The V end lost 7 bases, the J end lost 1 base, and 16 bases lay between the germline ends. The CDR3 loop is CASKGRPPGNTEAFF. DNA for the CDR3: TGTGCCAGCAAAGGGAGGCCACCGGGGAACACTGAAGCTTTCTTT.

The chain links TRBV6-4 to TRBJ2-1; 9 bases are a match to TRBD2. This CDR3 has 16 residues. With V trimmed by 0 bases and J by 7 bases, 7 bases remained unmatched. Germline assignment: CDR1 MRHNA and CDR2 SNTAGT. The CDR3 is CASSDSSAGGLNEQFF. The CDR3 DNA follows: TGTGCCAGCAGTGACTCGAGTGCGGGGGGGCTAAATGAGCAGTTCTTC.

V is TRBV28 and J is TRBJ2-7; D might be TRBD1 (5 bases). Germline assignment: CDR1 MDHEN and CDR2 SYDVKM. V was cut by 6 bases and J by 2 bases, with 8 bases left in between. The CDR3 length is 12 residues. The CDR3 sequence: CASSWGTYEQYF. For the CDR3, the DNA is TGTGCCAGCAGCTGGGGCACCTACGAGCAGTACTTC.

This clone was picked up one time. V gene TRBV5-1 combines with J gene TRBJ1-1; D is unresolved. Germline assignment: CDR1 SGHRS and CDR2 YFSETQ. This CDR3 region has 13 residues. The V end lost 2 bases, the J end lost 3 bases, and 8 bases lay between the germline ends. The CDR3 nucleotides are TGCGCCAGCAGCTTTCAGGCAGACACTGAAGCTTTCTTT. Protein sequence: CASSFQADTEAFF.

The rearrangement joins TRBV6-6 to TRBJ2-7; 7 bases are shared with TRBD1. V shed 6 bases and J 2 bases; nucleotides not matched to a gene: 7. Germline assignment: CDR1 MNHNY and CDR2 SVGAGI (reference sequence). The CDR3 covers 14 residues. CDR3 region: CASRDRAITYEQYF. CDR3 nucleotides: TGTGCCAGCAGAGACAGGGCGATTACCTACGAGCAGTACTTC.

The chain couples TRBV5-1 to TRBJ1-1, with D possibly TRBD1 on 6 matching bases. Germline-derived CDR1 and CDR2 are SGHRS and YFSETQ. The CDR3 contains 14 residues. The V end was cut by 3 bases, the J end by 6 bases, with 15 bases between. Here the CDR3 reads CASSSDVGAAEAFF. As DNA, the CDR3 is TGCGCCAGCAGCTCTGACGTGGGGGCTGCTGAAGCTTTCTTT.

This clone came up a few times. The chain couples TRBV9 to TRBJ1-3; D possibly corresponds to TRBD1 (6 bases). The CDR3 extends over 16 amino acids. Trimming removed 7 bases at V and 2 bases at J, with 19 bases between. The V gene's germline CDR1 is SGDLS and CDR2 YYNGEE. CDR3 protein: CASADGTGHPGNTIYF. For the CDR3, the DNA is TGTGCCAGCGCAGACGGAACGGGACACCCTGGAAACACCATATATTTT.